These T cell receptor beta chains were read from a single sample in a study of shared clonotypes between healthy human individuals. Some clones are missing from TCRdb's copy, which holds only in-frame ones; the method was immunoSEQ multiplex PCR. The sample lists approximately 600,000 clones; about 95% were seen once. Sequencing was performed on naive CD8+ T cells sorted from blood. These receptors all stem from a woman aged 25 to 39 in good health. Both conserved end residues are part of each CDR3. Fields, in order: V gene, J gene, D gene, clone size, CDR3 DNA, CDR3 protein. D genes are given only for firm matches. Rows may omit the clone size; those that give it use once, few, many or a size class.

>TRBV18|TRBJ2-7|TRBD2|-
TGTGCCAGCTCACCCAGTGGCGGGAGGGCCCCCAACGAGCAGTACTTC
CASSPSGGRAPNEQYF
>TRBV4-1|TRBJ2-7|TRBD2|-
TGCGCCAGCAGCCATTTAGCGGGGGGAGCCTACGAGCAGTACTTC
CASSHLAGGAYEQYF
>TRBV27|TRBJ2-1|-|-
TGTGCCAGCAGTCGCATGGACGAGGGATACAATGAGCAGTTCTTC
CASSRMDEGYNEQFF
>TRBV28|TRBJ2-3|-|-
TGTGCCAGCAGTTTACGGCTAGCCCATAAGGGTGATACGCAGTATTTT
CASSLRLAHKGDTQYF
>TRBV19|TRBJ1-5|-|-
TGTGCCAGTAGTATGTCCGGGATCGGCTATAGCAATCAGCCCCAGCATTTT
CASSMSGIGYSNQPQHF
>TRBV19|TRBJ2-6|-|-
TGTGCCAGTAGTACAGACGAAGACAGAAACCGAATAGAGAACTCTGGGGCCAACGTCCTGACTTTC
CASSTDEDRNRIENSGANVLTF
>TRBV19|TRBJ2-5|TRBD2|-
TGTGCCAGTAGGCCGGGGGGGGGTGAGACCCAGTACTTC
CASRPGGGETQYF
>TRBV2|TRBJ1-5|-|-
TGTGCCAGCAGTGGGCAGGACATTACTCAGCCCCAGCATTTT
CASSGQDITQPQHF
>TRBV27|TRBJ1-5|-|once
TGTGCCAGCAGTTTAGCCCCTGGGGGGGATAGCAATCAGCCCCAGCATTTT
CASSLAPGGDSNQPQHF
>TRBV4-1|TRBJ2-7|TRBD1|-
TGCGCCAGCAGCCAGGGGACAGGGGGCGAGTTCTACGAGCAGTACTTC
CASSQGTGGEFYEQYF
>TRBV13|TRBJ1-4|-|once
TGTGCCAGCAGCTTATGGGGGACTGAAAAACTGTTTTTT
CASSLWGTEKLFF
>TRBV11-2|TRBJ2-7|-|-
TGTGCCAGCAGCTTATCAGGAGGGTACGAGCAGTACTTC
CASSLSGGYEQYF
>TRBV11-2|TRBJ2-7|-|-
TGTGCCAGCAGCTTAGACATCTTATACGAGCAGTACTTC
CASSLDILYEQYF
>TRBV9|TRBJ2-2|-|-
TGTGCCAGCAGCGGTCACACCGGGGAGCTGTTTTTT
CASSGHTGELFF
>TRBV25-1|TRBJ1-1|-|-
TGTGCCAGCAGTGCCGGAATGAACACTGAAGCTTTCTTT
CASSAGMNTEAFF
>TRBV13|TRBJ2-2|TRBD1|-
TGTGCCAGCAAACCGGGACAGGGTGGACCCGGGGAGCTGTTTTTT
CASKPGQGGPGELFF
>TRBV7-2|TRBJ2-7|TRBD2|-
TGTGCCAGCAGCCGGACTAGCAGCTACGAGCAGTACTTC
CASSRTSSYEQYF
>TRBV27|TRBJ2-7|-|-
TGTGCCAGCAGTCCTACTGGGGGGGGACAATCCGCCTACGAGCAGTACTTC
CASSPTGGGQSAYEQYF
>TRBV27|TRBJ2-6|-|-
TGTGCCAGCAGTTTTCTCCTCTCTGGGGCCAACGTCCTGACTTTC
CASSFLLSGANVLTF
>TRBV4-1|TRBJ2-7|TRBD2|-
TGCGCCAGCAGCCAGTTCACTAGCGGAAGCTCCTACGAGCAGTACTTC
CASSQFTSGSSYEQYF
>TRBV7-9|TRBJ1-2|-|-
TGTGCCAGCAGCCGAGACGGTACCTATGGCTACACCTTC
CASSRDGTYGYTF
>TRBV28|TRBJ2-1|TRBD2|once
TGTGCCAGCAGTTCCGGGACTAGCGGGAGCTCCTACAATGAGCAGTTCTTC
CASSSGTSGSSYNEQFF
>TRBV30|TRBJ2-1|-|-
TGTGCCTGGAGTGTACTCTACCACAATGAGCAGTTCTTC
CAWSVLYHNEQFF
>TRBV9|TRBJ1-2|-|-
TGTGCCAGCAGCGTAGATGGGGGCTCTAACTATGGCTACACCTTC
CASSVDGGSNYGYTF
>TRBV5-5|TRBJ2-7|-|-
TGTGCCAGCAGCTTGTTTGAAGCCGGAACCTACGAGCAGTACTTC
CASSLFEAGTYEQYF
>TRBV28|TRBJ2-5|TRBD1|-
TGTGCCAGCAGTGTCCGGGACAGGGGGCAGGGGACCCAGTACTTC
CASSVRDRGQGTQYF
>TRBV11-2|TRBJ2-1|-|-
TGTGCCAGCAGCTCCACTCTTGCTAGAACCCCCTACAATGAGCAGTTCTTC
CASSSTLARTPYNEQFF
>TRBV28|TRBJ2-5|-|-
TGTGCCAGCAGTTGGGGGGAGACCCAGTACTTC
CASSWGETQYF
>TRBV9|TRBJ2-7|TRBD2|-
TGTGCCAGCAGCGTAGCGCTAGCGGGAGGAATCTACGAGCAGTACTTC
CASSVALAGGIYEQYF
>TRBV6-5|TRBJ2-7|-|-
TGTGCCAGCAGTTACTCGAAACGGGATGGCTCCTACGAGCAGTACTTC
CASSYSKRDGSYEQYF
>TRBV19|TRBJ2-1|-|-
TGTGCCAGTAGCGGGGCTAGTGAGCAGTTCTTC
CASSGASEQFF
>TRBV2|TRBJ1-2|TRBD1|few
TGTGCCAGCAGTGGGGGACAGGTTGGCTACACCTTC
CASSGGQVGYTF
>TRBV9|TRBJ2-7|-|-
TGTGCCAGCAGCCGAGGGGGGCAGCAGTACTTC
CASSRGGQQYF
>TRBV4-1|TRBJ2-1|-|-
TGCGCCAGCAGCCAAGAGGCCGGACAGTTCCGTCTCTTC
CASSQEAGQFRLF
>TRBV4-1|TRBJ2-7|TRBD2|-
TGCGCCAGCAGCCCGACGACAGGGTTCGGCGGGAGGGCCCAGGAGCAGTACTTC
CASSPTTGFGGRAQEQYF
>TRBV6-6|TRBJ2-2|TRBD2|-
TGTGCCAGCAGTATGACTCAGGGAGGGCGCGGGGAGCTGTTTTTT
CASSMTQGGRGELFF
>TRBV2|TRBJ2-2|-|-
TGTGCCAGCAGCGAGTACACCGGGGAGCTGTTTTTT
CASSEYTGELFF
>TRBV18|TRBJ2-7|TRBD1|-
TGTGCCAGCTCACCACCAGGGACAGGGGCTTTTTACGAGCAGTACTTC
CASSPPGTGAFYEQYF
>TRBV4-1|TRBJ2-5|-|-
TGCGCCAGCAGCCAAGTCGAGGGAGAGACCCAGTACTTC
CASSQVEGETQYF
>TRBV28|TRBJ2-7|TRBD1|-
TGTGCCAGCAGGACACTTTTCGGACAGGGTCATCCCTACGAGCAGTACTTC
CASRTLFGQGHPYEQYF
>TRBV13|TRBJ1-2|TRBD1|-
TGTGCCAGCAGCTTAGGCGCTCAGGGGGCAAGTGGCTACACCTTC
CASSLGAQGASGYTF
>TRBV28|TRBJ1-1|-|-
TGTGCCAGCAGTTCACGAAGGAACACTGAAGCTTTCTTT
CASSSRRNTEAFF
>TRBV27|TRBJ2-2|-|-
TGTGCCAGCAGTTTATCGGGTATTCCCGGGGAGCTGTTTTTT
CASSLSGIPGELFF
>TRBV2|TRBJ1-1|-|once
TGTGCCAGCAGTGAGGACAGCATGAACACTGAAGCTTTCTTT
CASSEDSMNTEAFF
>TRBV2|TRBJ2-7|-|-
TGTGCCAGCAGTGTAGGTGAGAGCTTACACGAGCAGTACTTC
CASSVGESLHEQYF
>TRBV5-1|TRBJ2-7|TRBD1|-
TGCGCCAGCAGCCCCCGGGACAGCCGCTACGAGCAGTACTTC
CASSPRDSRYEQYF
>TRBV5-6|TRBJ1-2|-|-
TGTGCCAGCAGGCCTTCGGAGGCGGGCTTCTATGGCTACACCTTC
CASRPSEAGFYGYTF
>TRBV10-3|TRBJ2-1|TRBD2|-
TGTGCCATCAGTGACCCAACTAGCGGGGACCCTTACAATGAGCAGTTCTTC
CAISDPTSGDPYNEQFF
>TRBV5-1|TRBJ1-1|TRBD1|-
TGCGCCAGCAGCTTGGTCGGCAGGGGGCATGAAGCTTTCTTT
CASSLVGRGHEAFF
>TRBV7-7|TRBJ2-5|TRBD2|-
TGTGCCAGCAGCTTAGGCCTAGCGGGAATACAAGAGACCCAGTACTTC
CASSLGLAGIQETQYF
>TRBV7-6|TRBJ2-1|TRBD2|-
TGTGCCAGCAGCTTATCCGGGACTAGCGTCTACAATGAGCAGTTCTTC
CASSLSGTSVYNEQFF
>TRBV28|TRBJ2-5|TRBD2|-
TGTGCCAGCAGTTCAATTAAAATACTAGCGGGAGAGGTAGAGACCCAGTACTTC
CASSSIKILAGEVETQYF
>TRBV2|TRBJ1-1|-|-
TGTGCCAGCAGTCCCGGGACGGAGAACACTGAAGCTTTCTTT
CASSPGTENTEAFF
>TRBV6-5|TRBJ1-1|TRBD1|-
TGTGCCAGCAGACCCCAGACAGGGCGGACTGAAGCTTTCTTT
CASRPQTGRTEAFF
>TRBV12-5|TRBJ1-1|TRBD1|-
TGTGCTAGTGGGCTGACAGGGGGCGGCACTGAAGCTTTCTTT
CASGLTGGGTEAFF
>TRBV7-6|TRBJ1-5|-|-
TGTGCCAGCAGCCCGTCCAGGGACGGCCAGCCCCAGCATTTT
CASSPSRDGQPQHF
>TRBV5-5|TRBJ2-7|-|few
TGTGCCAGCAGCGGGACAAGCCCTAGGGAGCAGTACTTC
CASSGTSPREQYF
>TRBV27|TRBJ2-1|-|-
TGTGCCAGCACGTCCGTACCGGGACTCTACTCCTACAATGAGCAGTTCTTC
CASTSVPGLYSYNEQFF
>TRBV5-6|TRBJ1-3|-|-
TGTGCCAGCAGCTTGAAAACTAACAGCGGGGCTGGAAACACCATATATTTT
CASSLKTNSGAGNTIYF